The clone carrying this T cell receptor (beta chain) was counted only a few times. Antigen: not known. Before thyroid surgery, none of the patients had received any treatment. The source of the sample is a study of metastatic and nonmetastatic thyroid tumors. Overall study findings and caveats: Versus benign nodules, malignant thyroid tumors reportedly had significantly higher TCR beta diversity, in blood and tumor.

TCRdb re-analyzed the PCR reads using MiXCR. The sample includes approximately 13,000 clones, 23% of them seen just once. Sequences were obtained from adjacent normal tissue. The source of this sequence is a female donor with papillary thyroid cancer or a benign thyroid nodule (not recorded which). Some clones in this sample may be carry-over from other donors' samples.

The CDR3 loop reads CASSSRTYEQYF. The CDR3 DNA follows: TGTGCCAGCAGTTCGCGGACCTACGAGCAGTACTTC. The V gene is TRBV27, the J gene TRBJ2-7; D unresolved. V dropped 4 bases and J dropped 2 bases, with 6 bases sitting between them. Germline V gene data show CDR1 as MNHEY and CDR2 as SMNVEV (reference sequence). The CDR3 sequence is 12 residues long.